The 22 T cell receptor beta chains listed next were all sequenced from one sample in a study of shared clonotypes between healthy human individuals. The repertoire was sequenced with immunoSEQ multiplex PCR; TCRdb's copy has only in-frame clones and lacks some. The data show roughly 2 million clones, about 95% seen once. CD45RO-negative, CCR7-positively selected cells formed the naive CD8 fraction, excluding terminally differentiated effector memory CD45RA+ cells. Material: naive CD8+ T cells sorted from blood. The receptors were gathered from a man younger than 35 in good health.

This sequence joins TRBV5-1 and TRBJ2-7; 7 nucleotides line up with TRBD1. Germline CDR1 SGHRS, CDR2 YFSETQ. The CDR3 covers 13 residues. The J segment lost 6 bases and the V segment lost 0 bases, leaving 3 bases of the junction unmatched. The CDR3: CASSLAPGGEQYF. The CDR3 nucleotides are TGCGCCAGCAGCTTGGCCCCAGGGGGCGAGCAGTACTTC.

The rearrangement joins TRBV7-8 to TRBJ1-5, with D possibly being TRBD1 (5 bases). The CDR3 runs to 15 residues. Germline CDR1 is SGHVS and CDR2 is FQNEAQ. Trimming removed 0 bases at V and 6 bases at J, with 12 bases between. CDR3 protein: CASSLAGAIIQPQHF. Written as DNA, the CDR3 is TGTGCCAGCAGCTTAGCCGGGGCAATTATTCAGCCCCAGCATTTT.

The rearrangement joins TRBV19 to TRBJ2-7; 8 positions match TRBD1. The trim removed 6 bases at V and 0 bases at J, leaving 7 bases unmatched. This CDR3 spans 15 amino acids. Germline lookup yields CDR1 LNHDA and CDR2 SQIVND (reference sequence). The CDR3 region is CASSVIQGVSYEQYF. CDR3 coding DNA: TGTGCCAGTAGCGTCATACAGGGGGTCTCCTACGAGCAGTACTTC.

Comment on this clone: Germline and junction disagree at one end, which may indicate a read error. This chain joins TRBV7-7 and TRBJ2-7; the match to TRBD2 covers 13 bases. The CDR3 spans 16 residues. From germline, CDR1 is SSHAT and CDR2 FNYEAQ (reference sequence). As DNA, the CDR3 is TGTGCTAGCAGCTCGGGACTAGCGGGGTCCCCTAGTCAGCAGTACTTC. It translates to CASSSGLAGSPSQQYF.

The CDR3 DNA is TGCGCCAGCAGCCCCTCTGTGGTAGCGGAGGGGGATGAGCAGTTCTTC. Protein sequence: CASSPSVVAEGDEQFF. This chain uses TRBV5-1 with TRBJ2-1; D might be TRBD1 or TRBD2, each matching 6 bases. CDR1 is SGHRS, CDR2 YFSETQ, per germline. V lost 4 bases and J 8 bases, leaving 22 bases between the germline ends. The CDR3 is 16 residues long.

The CDR3 reads CASSVVSGEGYTF. The CDR3 DNA reads TGTGCCAGCAGCGTAGTGTCAGGCGAAGGCTACACCTTC. The chain employs TRBV9 and TRBJ1-2; D uncertain. V dropped 0 bases and J dropped 8 bases, with 11 bases sitting between them. The CDR3 loop spans 13 amino acids. CDR1 and CDR2 (germline): SGDLS, YYNGEE.

The J gene is TRBJ1-1, the V gene TRBV11-2, with 8 bases fitting TRBD1. CDR1 and CDR2 (germline): SGHAT, FQNNGV. The ends lost 1 base at V and 4 bases at J; junction bases unmatched: 5. The CDR3 contains 15 residues. CDR3 loop: CASSLGRTGSTEAFF. The CDR3 nucleotides read TGTGCCAGCAGCTTAGGCCGGACAGGGAGCACTGAAGCTTTCTTT.

The rearrangement joins TRBV6-1 to TRBJ1-6; the D is unclear. The CDR3 has 16 amino acids. The V and J ends lost 4 bases and 2 bases respectively, with 12 bases between them. Germline CDR1 reads MNHNS; CDR2 reads SASEGT. The CDR3 region has the DNA TGTGCCAGCAGTGCGTCATTACAGACCTATAATTCACCCCTCCACTTT. Its protein product is CASSASLQTYNSPLHF.

On this clone itself: The same CDR3 is also encoded by other DNA sequences in this sample. This rearrangement joins TRBV7-9 to TRBJ2-2; 10 bases line up with TRBD1. V gave up 5 bases and J gave up 5 bases; unmatched junction bases: 5. The CDR3 is 15 residues long. In germline, CDR1 is SEHNR, CDR2 FQNEAQ (reference sequence). The CDR3 nucleotides are TGTGCCAGCAGCCCCCGGGACAGGGGTACCGGGGAGCTGTTTTTT. Translated: CASSPRDRGTGELFF. Looking up the rest from reference TRBV7-9 and TRBJ2-2 gives the full variable domain: DTGVSQNPRHKITKRGQNVTFRCDPISEHNRLYWYRQTLGQGPEFLTYFQNEAQLEKSRLLSDRFSAERPKGSFSTLEIQRTEQGDSAMYLCASSPRDRGTGELFFGEGSRLTVL.

J is TRBJ2-3 and V is TRBV10-2, with no clear D. The germline V and J ends were trimmed by 4 bases and 6 bases, with 14 bases remaining between them. The germline V gene has CDR1 WSHSY and CDR2 SAAADI. The CDR3 sequence is 14 residues long. The CDR3 DNA is TGCGCCAGCAGTGTAGCCCTCAGACTGGATACGCAGTATTTT. Its translation is CASSVALRLDTQYF.

A word on this clone: The same CDR3 can be traced to other DNA sequences in this sample. In DNA form, the CDR3 reads TGTGCCAGCAGCCTACTAGCGGGATCCTACAATGAGCAGTTCTTC. Its protein product is CASSLLAGSYNEQFF. The genes are TRBV7-2 and TRBJ2-1; 10 bases match TRBD2. The germline V gene encodes CDR1 SGHTA and CDR2 FQGNSA. The CDR3 extends over 15 amino acids. V was clipped by 5 bases and J by 1 base; unmatched bases: 2.

The sample holds one count of this clone. The V call is TRBV7-8, the J call TRBJ2-7, with TRBD2 matching over 10 bases. Looked up from germline, CDR1 is SGHVS and CDR2 is FQNEAQ. V shed 4 bases, J shed 2 bases, and the junction held 5 bases outside the gene matches. CDR3 size: 15 residues. The CDR3 spells CASSSWTSGTYEQYF. DNA of the CDR3: TGTGCCAGCAGCTCCTGGACTAGCGGAACCTACGAGCAGTACTTC.

The chain is built from TRBV27 and TRBJ2-1; weak D call: TRBD1 (5 bases). V lost 0 bases, J lost 4 bases, and 16 bases lay in between. Germline CDR1 MNHEY, CDR2 SMNVEV (reference sequence). The CDR3 spans 17 residues. DNA for the CDR3: TGTGCCAGCAGTTTATCGATGGCAGGGATTCTATACAATGAGCAGTTCTTC. Encoded protein: CASSLSMAGILYNEQFF.

The chain employs TRBV27 and TRBJ1-5; D is ambiguous. The germline gives CDR1 MNHEY, CDR2 SMNVEV (reference sequence). V lost 2 bases and J 6 bases, leaving 14 bases between the germline ends. CDR3 length: 15 amino acids. CDR3 DNA: TGTGCCAGCAGTTTAGTAGGACCGCGCGGTCAGCCCCAGCATTTT. Translation: CASSLVGPRGQPQHF.

The rearrangement uses TRBV14 and TRBJ2-3; 7 positions match TRBD1. V was clipped by 1 base and J by 1 base; unmatched bases: 2. This CDR3 comprises 15 residues. Germline CDR1 SGHDN, CDR2 FVKESK. Here the CDR3 DNA reads TGTGCCAGCAGCCAAGTCCAGGGGGGCACAGATACGCAGTATTTT. Translated, it gives CASSQVQGGTDTQYF.

Details on this clone: Its ends do not fully match the called genes, so a read error is possible. J is TRBJ2-2 and V is TRBV11-2; D not certain. The CDR3 consists of 14 residues. From germline, CDR1 is SGHAT and CDR2 FQNNGV. The CDR3, as DNA: TGTGCCAGCAACTTAGGGATAGGCACCGGGGAGCTGTTTTTT. Translated, it gives CASNLGIGTGELFF.

This chain connects TRBV20-1 to TRBJ2-7; the D is unclear. V was clipped by 2 bases and J by 4 bases, with 6 bases between them. This CDR3 is 11 amino acids long. Per germline, CDR1 DFQATT and CDR2 SNEGSKA (reference sequence). Here the CDR3 DNA reads TGCAGTGCTAGATTCGGGTACGAGCAGTACTTC. This gives the protein CSARFGYEQYF.

This clone has only one observation. Here the CDR3 DNA reads TGTGCCAGCAGTTTATCCGATGGACTAGAAATGCAGTATTTT. This sequence encodes CASSLSDGLEMQYF. The V call is TRBV27, the J call TRBJ2-3; 7 bases match TRBD2. This CDR3 has 14 amino acids. Germline trimming cut 0 bases from V and 11 bases from J; bases unmatched to any gene: 8. Germline CDR1 and CDR2: MNHEY and SMNVEV (reference sequence).

J is TRBJ2-2 and V is TRBV5-8; D call uncertain. Germline assignment: CDR1 SGHTS and CDR2 YDEGEE. V dropped 2 bases and J dropped 5 bases, with 13 bases sitting between them. The CDR3 totals 15 residues. The CDR3 loop reads CASSFRQLGTGELFF. DNA of the CDR3: TGTGCCAGCAGCTTTCGACAATTGGGAACCGGGGAGCTGTTTTTT. The full variable domain, rest sourced from reference TRBV5-8 and TRBJ2-2, is EAGVTQSPTHLIKTRGQQATLRCSPISGHTSVYWYQQALGLGLQFLLWYDEGEERNRGNFPPRFSGRQFPNYSSELNVNALELEDSALYLCASSFRQLGTGELFFGEGSRLTVL.

The sample holds one count of this clone. V gene TRBV15 combines with J gene TRBJ1-5; D not certain. The CDR3 runs 15 residues. V shed 3 bases and J shed 0 bases, with 9 bases lying between them. Per the germline V gene, CDR1 is LNHNV and CDR2 is YYDKDF (reference sequence). CDR3 sequence: CATSSESHSNQPQHF. DNA of the CDR3: TGTGCCACCAGCAGTGAGAGTCATAGCAATCAGCCCCAGCATTTT.

V gene TRBV30 combines with J gene TRBJ1-6, with a weak D call TRBD1 (5 bases). Trimming removed 0 bases from V and 7 bases from J, with 7 bases in between. Germline CDR1 GTSNPN, CDR2 SVGIG (reference sequence). The CDR3 totals 13 residues. The chain's CDR3 is CAWSVDSNSPLHF. The CDR3, as DNA: TGTGCCTGGAGTGTAGACAGCAATTCACCCCTCCACTTT.

Worth noting for this clone: The same CDR3 also results from other DNA sequences found in this sample. The chain's CDR3 is CASSEGLSSTDTQYF. CDR3 DNA: TGTGCCAGCAGTGAAGGACTCTCAAGCACAGATACGCAGTATTTT. This sequence joins TRBV2 and TRBJ2-3, with D unclear. Trimming took off 1 base at V and 0 bases at J, with 8 bases between the two ends. Per the germline V gene, CDR1 is SNHLY and CDR2 is FYNNEI. The CDR3 has 15 residues.